This T cell receptor (beta chain) is drawn from a study of T-cell reconstitution after alpha-beta-depleted transplantation in children (dated by TCRdb to the mid-2010s). The study in broad terms: Using TCR repertoire profiling, the study followed T-cell immune reconstitution in a quantitative way in children after TCRalphabeta/CD19-depleted allogeneic hematopoietic cell transplantation. Overall study outcomes, separate from this receptor: In some patients, high TCRbeta diversity at day 60 was attributed to recipient T cells and intrathymic progenitors that had survived conditioning. The apparently early alphabetaT-cell count recovery about two months after transplant was reportedly dependent on only several hundred rapidly expanded clones derived from non-depleted graft cells. Over the following months the frequencies of hyperexpanded clones went down, and after one year T-cell counts and TCRbeta diversity were mostly credited to newly produced T cells.

CDR1 and CDR2 were assigned from the germline V gene as MDHEN and SYDVKM. Taken from cysteine to phenylalanine, the CDR3 has 15 residues. Only the CDR3 DNA is retained, 45 bases long and in frame from the first base. Relative to germline, V is missing 5 bases and J is missing 10 bases, with 8 bases of the junction outside any gene match. Libraries came from PCR. Sequenced on an Illumina HiSeq 2500. TCR libraries were prepared with molecular barcoding, using unique molecular identifiers to normalize TCRbeta repertoire quantification. In-frame beta chains were kept once TCRdb had trimmed the public reads at Q25 with fastp and called clones with MiXCR. Entries that share a CDR3 protein sequence are merged under the most common genes and DNA. This sample gives fewer than 350,000 distinct CDR3 sequences in total; 9.5% to 13% of them show up just once. Jointly, the top ten make up about 20% of the sample.

In light of the paper, this sample's treatment or condition label describes: allogeneic hematopoietic cell transplantation with graft depleted of TCRalphabeta T cells and CD19 B cells. The transplant recipients were children given TCRalphabeta/CD19-depleted allogeneic hematopoietic cell grafts. This clonotype was detected many times. Its antigen is still unknown. No much larger clone exists at a distance of one base, and base qualities are not known. The TCR originated in a male patient aged 2 to 9 who had a stem cell transplant for chronic granulomatous disease, so the T cells may come from the graft donor. In this chain, TRBV28 is recombined with TRBJ2-2; TRBD1 matches 12 bases in the middle. Sequenced material: peripheral blood, taken 180 days after TCRalphabeta/CD19-depleted stem cell transplant. The CDR3: CASSSAGTGGAELFF. The DNA sequence follows: TGTGCCAGCAGTAGCGCGGGGACAGGGGGCGCGGAGCTGTTTTTT.